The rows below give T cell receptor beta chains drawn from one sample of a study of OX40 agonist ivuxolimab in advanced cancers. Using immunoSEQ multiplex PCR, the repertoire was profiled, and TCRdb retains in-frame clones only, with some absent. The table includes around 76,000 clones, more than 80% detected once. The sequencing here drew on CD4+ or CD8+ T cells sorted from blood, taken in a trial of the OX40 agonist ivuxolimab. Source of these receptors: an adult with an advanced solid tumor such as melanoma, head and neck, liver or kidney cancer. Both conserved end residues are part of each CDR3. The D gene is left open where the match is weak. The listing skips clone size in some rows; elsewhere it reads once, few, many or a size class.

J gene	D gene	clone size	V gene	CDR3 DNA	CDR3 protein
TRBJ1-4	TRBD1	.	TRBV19	TGTGCCAGTAGTATTCTGGCAGGGGGCAGTGAAAAACTGTTTTTT	CASSILAGGSEKLFF
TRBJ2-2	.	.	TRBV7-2	TGTGCCAGCAGCTTAACGGGGACCGGGGAGCTGTTTTTT	CASSLTGTGELFF
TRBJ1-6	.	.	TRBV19	TGTGCCAGTAGGATCCGGGTCGGACAATCACCCCTCCACTTT	CASRIRVGQSPLHF
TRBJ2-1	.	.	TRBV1	TGCACCAGCAAAAGGGAGACTAGCGGACATTACAAGTTAAACAATGAGCAGTTCTTC	CTSKRETSGHYKLNNEQFF
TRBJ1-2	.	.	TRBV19	TGTGCCAGTACGCCCGACAGAATCTATGGCTACACCTTC	CASTPDRIYGYTF
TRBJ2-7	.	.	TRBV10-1	TGCGCCAGCAGTGAGTCGGGAAGGGTCCCCTACGAGCAGTACTTC	CASSESGRVPYEQYF
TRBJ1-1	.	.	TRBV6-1	TGTGCCAGCAGTGAAATCGGGGTGAACACTGAAGCTTTCTTT	CASSEIGVNTEAFF
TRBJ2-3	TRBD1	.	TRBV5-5	TGTGCCAGCAGCCTTGGACAGGGTGGCGCAGATACGCAGTATTTT	CASSLGQGGADTQYF
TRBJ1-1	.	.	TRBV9	TGTGCCAGCAGCGTAGCGTTGAACACTGAAGCTTTCTTT	CASSVALNTEAFF
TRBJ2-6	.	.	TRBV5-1	TGCGCCAGCAGCGCTTCGTCAGACGGGGCCAACGTCCTGACTTTC	CASSASSDGANVLTF
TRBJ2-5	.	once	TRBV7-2	TGTGCCAGCAGCTTAGGAGGGACAACGGAGACCCAGTACTTC	CASSLGGTTETQYF
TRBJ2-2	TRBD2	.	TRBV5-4	TGTGCCAGCACCGAATCTAGCGGGGGGGACACCGGGGAGCTGTTTTTT	CASTESSGGDTGELFF
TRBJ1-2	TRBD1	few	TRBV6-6	TGTGCCAGCAGTTACTCGAGGGACAGAAGTGGCTACACCTTC	CASSYSRDRSGYTF
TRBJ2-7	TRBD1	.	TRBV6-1	TGTGCCAGCAGTGGGACAGGGGGCGCAGGTTCCGAGCAGTACTTC	CASSGTGGAGSEQYF
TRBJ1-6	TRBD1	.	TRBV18	TGTGCCAGCTCACGTCAGGGGGCGCGGGAGAATTCACCCCTCCACTTT	CASSRQGARENSPLHF
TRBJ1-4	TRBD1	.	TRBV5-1	TGCGCCAGCAGCTTCGGACAGGTCGCAACTAATGAAAAACTGTTTTTT	CASSFGQVATNEKLFF
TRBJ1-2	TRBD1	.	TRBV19	TGTGCCAGTAGCGATAGAAGACAGGGGACGCTCTATGGCTACACCTTC	CASSDRRQGTLYGYTF
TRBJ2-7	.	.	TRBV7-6	TGTGCCAGCAGCTTAGATGTTCGGGGGTACGAGCAGTACTTC	CASSLDVRGYEQYF